This TCR beta chain was captured by sequencing in a study of neoadjuvant anti-PD-1 for oral cavity cancer. Across the study: Around day 43, patients without progression received a fourth nivolumab dose before surgery.

CDR3 length: 11 residues. CDR1 and CDR2 from the germline V gene are SGHTS and YDEGEE. Between the trimmed V and J ends, which lost 4 bases and 3 bases, there was a span of 5 bases. Two replicates per tumor sample, mostly from 4 to 5.5 ug of genomic DNA. The protocol was immunoSEQ multiplex PCR, while the TCRdb copy is restricted to in-frame clones and leaves out a portion. The sample contains 20,000 to 25,000 clones, more than 40% of which appear only once. The sample's time point: after neoadjuvant nivolumab, at surgical resection. The source is a person between 40 and 85 years old with oral cavity squamous cell carcinoma. The genes are TRBV5-8 and TRBJ2-7, with D possibly called TRBD1 or TRBD2 (5 bases each). Material: tumor tissue, obtained after nivolumab (anti-PD-1) treatment. The CDR3 sequence is CASSGGYEQYF. DNA of the CDR3: TGTGCCAGCAGCGGGGGCTACGAGCAGTACTTC.